The 8 T cell receptor beta chains below all came from one sample that was sequenced in a study of identical twins. MiXCR was run by TCRdb on the 5' RACE reads, yielding one entry per CDR3 protein. The table has 450,000 or so distinct CDR3 sequences, around a sixth seen once. What was sequenced was naive T cells sorted from blood. These receptor sequences come from a man aged 50 to 59 in good health.

Many counts were recorded for this clonotype. The chain carries TRBV6-5 and TRBJ2-7, with TRBD2 as a possible D gene (6 bases). Germline loops: CDR1 MNHEY, CDR2 SVGAGI. The V gene lost 8 bases and the J gene lost 6 bases, with 11 bases spanning the gap. There are 11 residues in the CDR3. The CDR3 protein is CASSRGSEQYF. The CDR3 DNA follows: TGTGCCAGCTCCCGGGGGTCCGAGCAGTACTTC.

This clonotype was recorded at least ten times. The rearrangement joins TRBV11-2 to TRBJ1-1; no clear D gene. The CDR3 has 15 residues. Germline V lookup: CDR1 SGHAT, CDR2 FQNNGV. V dropped 0 bases and J dropped 2 bases, with 10 bases sitting between them. CDR3 loop: CASSLDRTPNTEAFF. CDR3 DNA sequence: TGTGCCAGCAGCTTAGACAGGACCCCTAACACTGAAGCTTTCTTT.

This clonotype was recorded at least ten times. The rearrangement joins TRBV4-3 to TRBJ1-1; D uncertain. V dropped 0 bases and J dropped 1 base, with 9 bases sitting between them. Per the germline V gene, CDR1 is LGHNA and CDR2 is YSLEER. This CDR3 comprises 15 residues. The CDR3 is CASSQDLGKNTEAFF. The CDR3 coding sequence is TGCGCCAGCAGCCAAGATTTAGGCAAGAACACTGAAGCTTTCTTT.

This clonotype was recorded only once. This chain connects TRBV28 to TRBJ2-3, with D possibly TRBD2 on 6 matching bases. Per the germline V gene, CDR1 is MDHEN and CDR2 is SYDVKM. The CDR3 contains 14 residues. With 7 bases removed from V and 0 bases from J, the gap between germline ends came to 11 bases. CDR3 sequence (DNA): TGTGCCAGCACCCAGGGACTTAGCACAGATACGCAGTATTTT. Translation: CASTQGLSTDTQYF. The full variable domain, with the rest looked up from reference TRBV28 and TRBJ2-3, is DVKVTQSSRYLVKRTGEKVFLECVQDMDHENMFWYRQDPGLGLRLIYFSYDVKMKEKGDIPEGYSVSREKKERFSLILESASTNQTSMYLCASTQGLSTDTQYFGPGTRLTVL.

This chain links TRBV6-2 or TRBV6-3 with TRBJ1-2; D may be TRBD1 (6 bases). This CDR3 spans 13 amino acids. V shed 5 bases and J shed 7 bases, with 14 bases lying between them. Germline lookup yields CDR1 MNHEY and CDR2 SVGEGT. For the CDR3, the DNA is TGTGCCAGCAGTCACGCGGGGGCCGGTGGCTACACCTTC. Protein product: CASSHAGAGGYTF.

V and J are TRBV19 and TRBJ1-5; TRBD1 aligns across 7 bases. The germline gives CDR1 LNHDA, CDR2 SQIVND (reference sequence). V shed 7 bases and J 3 bases; nucleotides not matched to a gene: 9. The CDR3 has 15 residues. The CDR3 coding sequence is TGTGCCAGTAAGACCGGGACAGCCAACAATCAGCCCCAGCATTTT. Its translation: CASKTGTANNQPQHF.

The chain recombines TRBV12-3 or TRBV12-4 with TRBJ2-7, with 7 nucleotides matching TRBD2. CDR3 length equals 16 residues. Losses at the gene ends were 1 base for V and 3 bases for J; bases not matched to a gene: 9. The CDR3 DNA reads TGTGCCAGCAGTTTAGTGGGGCTAGCGGAAAACTACGAGCAGTACTTC. Translation gives CASSLVGLAENYEQYF.

This clonotype has only a few counts. CDR3 residues: CASSLFYGRRETQYF. CDR3 nucleotide sequence: TGTGCCAGCAGTTTATTCTACGGACGCAGGGAGACCCAGTACTTC. This chain uses TRBV7-2 with TRBJ2-5; no clear D gene. The V gene's germline CDR1 is SGHTA and CDR2 FQGNSA. The CDR3 covers 15 residues. Deletions cut 6 bases from V and 5 bases from J, with 19 bases between.